A selection of T cell receptor beta chains follows, all from one sample in a study of prognosis after radiotherapy for stage I lung cancer. TCRdb recomputed calls from the multiplex PCR reads with MiXCR, one row per CDR3 protein. The sample shows some 35,000 distinct CDR3 sequences, around 35% of them seen only once. Sequenced here: PBMCs, sampled before or after stereotactic body radiation therapy (not recorded which). All receptors derive from a donor aged 50 or older with non-small cell lung cancer. Both conserved end residues are part of each CDR3. D genes are given only for firm matches. Clone size appears in some rows only: once, few, many, or a class for an expanded clone.

D | J | length | size | V | DNA | CDR3
- | TRBJ2-7 | 13 | - | TRBV6-1 | TGTGCCAGCAGTGAAGCGTCACACTACGAGCAGTACTTC | CASSEASHYEQYF
TRBD1 | TRBJ2-7 | 16 | many | TRBV5-1 | TGCGCCAGCAGCTTAGGGACAGGGGGCCAGGGCTACGAGCAGTACTTC | CASSLGTGGQGYEQYF
- | TRBJ2-7 | 14 | - | TRBV7-6 | TGTGCCAGCAGCTTGGACCCAGGATCCTACGAGCAGTACTTC | CASSLDPGSYEQYF
- | TRBJ2-7 | 14 | many | TRBV6-5 | TGTGCCAGCAGTTACTCGGACAGAAACTACGAGCAGTACTTC | CASSYSDRNYEQYF
- | TRBJ1-5 | 13 | many | TRBV9 | TGTGCCAGCAGCGTAGGGGTTCATGAGCCCCAGCATTTT | CASSVGVHEPQHF
- | TRBJ1-6 | 14 | many | TRBV7-9 | TGTGCCAGCAGCGACCAGGGAGGCAGTTCACCCCTCCACTTT | CASSDQGGSSPLHF
TRBD1 | TRBJ1-2 | 12 | many | TRBV29-1 | TGCAGCGGGGGACAGGACGGCTATGGCTACACCTTC | CSGGQDGYGYTF
- | TRBJ1-6 | 14 | - | TRBV5-1 | TGCGCCAGCAGCGTGGGCGGGGATGGTTCACCCCTCCACTTT | CASSVGGDGSPLHF
TRBD2 | TRBJ2-1 | 16 | many | TRBV6-4 | TGTGCCAGCAGTGACTCGAGCGGGCGGGAGAAGGATGAGCAGTTCTTC | CASSDSSGREKDEQFF
- | TRBJ2-4 | 17 | many | TRBV6-2/TRBV6-3 | TGTGCCAGCAGTTATTATCTGGGACAACTAGCCAAAAACATTCAGTACTTC | CASSYYLGQLAKNIQYF
- | TRBJ2-1 | 14 | - | TRBV28 | TGTGCCAGTGGTGGGGGGGGGCTATACAATGGGCAGTTCTTC | CASGGGGLYNGQFF
TRBD2 | TRBJ2-5 | 15 | many | TRBV7-9 | TGTGCCAGCAGCTTCTTCTCGGGGGGCCAAGAGACCCAGTACTTC | CASSFFSGGQETQYF
TRBD2 | TRBJ2-1 | 15 | many | TRBV5-1 | TGCGCCAGCAGCTCCCAACGGGGGGGGGACAATGAGCAGTTCTTC | CASSSQRGGDNEQFF
- | TRBJ2-2 | 14 | - | TRBV7-2 | TGTGCCAGCAGCTTAGTTAGTAACGCCGGGGAGCTGTTTTTT | CASSLVSNAGELFF
- | TRBJ2-5 | 12 | - | TRBV29-1 | TGCAGCGTTGAATCCCTCGGAGAGACCCAGTACTTC | CSVESLGETQYF
- | TRBJ2-2 | 14 | many | TRBV19 | TGTGCCAGTAGTCCCATGGGGGGTACCGGGGAGCTGTTTTTT | CASSPMGGTGELFF
TRBD1 | TRBJ2-6 | 17 | many | TRBV6-4 | TGTGCCAGCACCAATGACGGGACAGGGTCTGGGGCCAACGTCCTGACTTTC | CASTNDGTGSGANVLTF
TRBD1 | TRBJ1-1 | 16 | - | TRBV12-3/TRBV12-4 | TGTGCCAGCATCCGACAGGGGGAGGGTCTGTACACTGAAGCTTTCTTT | CASIRQGEGLYTEAFF
- | TRBJ1-1 | 16 | - | TRBV6-5 | TGTGCCAGCAGTTACGTGGGGGGCAGGACGGTGACTGAAGCTTTCTTT | CASSYVGGRTVTEAFF
- | TRBJ1-2 | 15 | - | TRBV27 | TGTGCCAGCAGTTCCGGGGGACGCCCCGACTATGGCTACACCTTC | CASSSGGRPDYGYTF
TRBD1 | TRBJ1-1 | 15 | many | TRBV11-1 | TGTGCCAGCAGCCCGACGACAGGGGGAGTCACTGAAGCTTTCTTT | CASSPTTGGVTEAFF
TRBD1 | TRBJ1-5 | 16 | many | TRBV30 | TGTGCCTGGAGTTCCCGGGGCCTCCAGGGGGGTCAGCCCCAGCATTTT | CAWSSRGLQGGQPQHF
- | TRBJ1-2 | 14 | - | TRBV5-4 | TGTGCCAGCAGCTTGAGTTTGTACGTATATGGCTACACCTTC | CASSLSLYVYGYTF
TRBD1 | TRBJ2-3 | 14 | many | TRBV5-4 | TGTGCCAGCACCCGGACAGGGTTCGCAGATACGCAGTATTTT | CASTRTGFADTQYF
- | TRBJ1-4 | 14 | many | TRBV7-9 | TGTGCCGGATCGAACTATGCAACTAATGAAAAACTGTTTTTT | CAGSNYATNEKLFF
- | TRBJ2-2 | 15 | medium-sized | TRBV5-1 | TGCGCCAGCAGCTTATTAACGGGCCGGACCGGGGAGCTGTTTTTT | CASSLLTGRTGELFF
TRBD1 | TRBJ1-2 | 14 | many | TRBV10-3 | TGTGCCATCAGTGAGGGGACAGGGAATGATGGCTACACCTTC | CAISEGTGNDGYTF
- | TRBJ2-7 | 10 | many | TRBV20-1 | TGCAGTGCCTTGAGATACGAGCAGTACTTC | CSALRYEQYF
TRBD2 | TRBJ2-7 | 13 | many | TRBV20-1 | TGCAGTGCTAGTCCCGGCGGGGGAGACGAGCAGTACTTC | CSASPGGGDEQYF
- | TRBJ1-4 | 15 | many | TRBV5-6 | TGTGCCAGCAGCACGTTGGGAGCAACTAATGAAAAACTGTTTTTT | CASSTLGATNEKLFF
- | TRBJ1-2 | 15 | - | TRBV7-9 | TGTGCCAGCAGCTTAGCGAGCTCAGTGAGGCATGGCTACACCTTC | CASSLASSVRHGYTF
- | TRBJ2-7 | 12 | many | TRBV28 | TGTGCCAGCAGTCCCCTCTTCTTCGAGCAGTACTTC | CASSPLFFEQYF
TRBD1 | TRBJ1-1 | 14 | - | TRBV7-9 | TGTGCCAGCAGCAACTCAGGGGGGGGCACTGAAGCTTTCTTT | CASSNSGGGTEAFF
- | TRBJ2-1 | 15 | - | TRBV9 | TGTGCCAGCAGCCCCCCGGGTAGCTCCTACAATGAGCAGTTCTTC | CASSPPGSSYNEQFF
- | TRBJ2-2 | 14 | many | TRBV18 | TGTGCCAGCTCACCGTCGCGGGATTCCGGGGAGCTGTTTTTT | CASSPSRDSGELFF
- | TRBJ1-1 | 14 | - | TRBV30 | TGTGCCTGGAGTGTACTGGGGGTATACGCTGAAGCTTTCTTT | CAWSVLGVYAEAFF
TRBD1 | TRBJ2-3 | 15 | many | TRBV6-1 | TGTGCCAGCAGAACGGGACAGGGAAGCACAGATACGCAGTATTTT | CASRTGQGSTDTQYF
- | TRBJ1-3 | 15 | many | TRBV6-1 | TGTGCCAGCGGATTCATAAGACACTCTGGAAACACCATATATTTT | CASGFIRHSGNTIYF
TRBD2 | TRBJ2-3 | 16 | - | TRBV4-1 | TGCGCCAGCAGCCAAGATCGGGGGGAGGTCACAGATACGCAGTATTTT | CASSQDRGEVTDTQYF
- | TRBJ2-3 | 16 | many | TRBV20-1 | TGCAGTGCTCCCTCTCACTTTGGGGGGGCGGGAGATACGCAGTATTTT | CSAPSHFGGAGDTQYF